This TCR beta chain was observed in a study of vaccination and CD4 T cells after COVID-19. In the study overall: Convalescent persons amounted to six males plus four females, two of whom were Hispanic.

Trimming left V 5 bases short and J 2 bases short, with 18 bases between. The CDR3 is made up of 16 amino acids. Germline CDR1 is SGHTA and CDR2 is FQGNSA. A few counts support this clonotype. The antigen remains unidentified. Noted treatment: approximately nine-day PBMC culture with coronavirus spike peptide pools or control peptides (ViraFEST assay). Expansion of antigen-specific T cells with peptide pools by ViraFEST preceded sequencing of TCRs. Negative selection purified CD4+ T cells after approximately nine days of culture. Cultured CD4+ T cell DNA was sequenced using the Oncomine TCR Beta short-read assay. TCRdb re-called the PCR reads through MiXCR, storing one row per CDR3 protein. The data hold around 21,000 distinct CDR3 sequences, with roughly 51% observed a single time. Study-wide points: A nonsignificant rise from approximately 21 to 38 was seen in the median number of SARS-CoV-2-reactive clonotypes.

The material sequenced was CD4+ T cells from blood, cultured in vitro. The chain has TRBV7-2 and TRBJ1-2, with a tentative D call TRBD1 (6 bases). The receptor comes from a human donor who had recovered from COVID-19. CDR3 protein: CASSQTRGGGNYGYTF. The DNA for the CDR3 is TGTGCCAGCAGCCAGACTAGGGGGGGAGGGAACTATGGCTACACCTTC.